Listed below are T cell receptor beta chains from one sample, sequenced in a study of blood T cells in healthy people across ages. TCRdb fed the 5' RACE reads into MiXCR, producing one record per CDR3 protein. The sample has 800,000 to 950,000 distinct CDR3 sequences, around 36% seen once. Sample: blood. These receptors all come from a man aged 18 to 29 in good health. Both conserved end residues are part of each CDR3. D genes are given only for firm matches. Part of the rows lack a size; the others show once, few, many or a class for expanded clones.

clone size: .
J gene: TRBJ2-7
D gene: .
CDR3 length: 13
V gene: TRBV5-6
CDR3 DNA: TGTGCCAGCAGCCTTACCGGGACAATGGAGCAGTACTTC
CDR3 protein: CASSLTGTMEQYF

clone size: .
J gene: TRBJ2-3
D gene: TRBD2
CDR3 length: 15
V gene: TRBV10-3
CDR3 DNA: TGTGCCATCAGTGAGTCGGATCGGGGGGCAGATACGCAGTATTTT
CDR3 protein: CAISESDRGADTQYF

clone size: .
J gene: TRBJ2-7
D gene: .
CDR3 length: 15
V gene: TRBV5-1
CDR3 DNA: TGCGCCAGCAGCCTCCCCCAGGACACCTACAATGAGCAGTACTTC
CDR3 protein: CASSLPQDTYNEQYF

clone size: few
J gene: TRBJ2-5
D gene: TRBD2
CDR3 length: 16
V gene: TRBV3-1
CDR3 DNA: TGTGCCAGCAGCCAAGATGGGAGGGTGATCGGAGAGACCCAGTACTTC
CDR3 protein: CASSQDGRVIGETQYF

clone size: .
J gene: TRBJ1-5
D gene: .
CDR3 length: 17
V gene: TRBV20-1
CDR3 DNA: TGCAGTGCTAGAGATGGGATAGGCAGGGTTAGCAATCAGCCCCAGCATTTT
CDR3 protein: CSARDGIGRVSNQPQHF

clone size: few
J gene: TRBJ2-2
D gene: TRBD2
CDR3 length: 19
V gene: TRBV7-8
CDR3 DNA: TGTGCCAGCAGCTTAATCTCTTGGCCTAGCGGGGGGAATACCGGGGAGCTGTTTTTT
CDR3 protein: CASSLISWPSGGNTGELFF

clone size: few
J gene: TRBJ2-3
D gene: .
CDR3 length: 15
V gene: TRBV20-1
CDR3 DNA: TGCAGTGCTAGAAAATCCGTGGACCCGGGGCGGACGCAGTATTTT
CDR3 protein: CSARKSVDPGRTQYF

clone size: few
J gene: TRBJ2-3
D gene: .
CDR3 length: 13
V gene: TRBV29-1
CDR3 DNA: TGCAGCGTTGTGTCCAGGAGCACAGATACGCAGTATTTT
CDR3 protein: CSVVSRSTDTQYF

clone size: .
J gene: TRBJ2-5
D gene: TRBD2
CDR3 length: 17
V gene: TRBV28
CDR3 DNA: TGTGCCAGCACCTCTTGGAGGACTAGCGGGAGCTCAGAGACCCAGTACTTC
CDR3 protein: CASTSWRTSGSSETQYF

clone size: .
J gene: TRBJ1-4
D gene: .
CDR3 length: 14
V gene: TRBV12-3/TRBV12-4
CDR3 DNA: TGTGCCAGCAGTTTGGCCCATTTGGGTGAAAAACTGTTTTTT
CDR3 protein: CASSLAHLGEKLFF

clone size: few
J gene: TRBJ2-1
D gene: .
CDR3 length: 15
V gene: TRBV11-1
CDR3 DNA: TGTGCCAGCAGCCGAACGACAGGAGCGAACAATGAGCAGTTCTTC
CDR3 protein: CASSRTTGANNEQFF

clone size: .
J gene: TRBJ1-2
D gene: TRBD1
CDR3 length: 14
V gene: TRBV7-9
CDR3 DNA: TGTTCCAGCAGCTTAGGGACAGGGAGGCGTGGCTACACCTTC
CDR3 protein: CSSSLGTGRRGYTF

clone size: few
J gene: TRBJ1-6
D gene: .
CDR3 length: 13
V gene: TRBV3-1
CDR3 DNA: TGTGCCAGCAGCCAACTAAGAGATTCACCCCTCCACTTT
CDR3 protein: CASSQLRDSPLHF

clone size: .
J gene: TRBJ2-5
D gene: TRBD2
CDR3 length: 17
V gene: TRBV5-1
CDR3 DNA: TGCGTCAGCAGCTTGGGGCCCTTGCGGGGGGAATACAATGAGCAGTACTTC
CDR3 protein: CVSSLGPLRGEYNEQYF

clone size: few
J gene: TRBJ1-2
D gene: .
CDR3 length: 14
V gene: TRBV7-2
CDR3 DNA: TGTGCCAGCAGCGTAGGGGCAGCCGGCTATGGCTACACCTTC
CDR3 protein: CASSVGAAGYGYTF

clone size: .
J gene: TRBJ2-5
D gene: TRBD2
CDR3 length: 14
V gene: TRBV29-1
CDR3 DNA: TGCAGCGCGGTCTATCGGGGGGGAATGGAGACCCAGTACTTC
CDR3 protein: CSAVYRGGMETQYF

clone size: many
J gene: TRBJ1-2
D gene: .
CDR3 length: 14
V gene: TRBV5-4
CDR3 DNA: TGTGCCAGCAGCCCCATGGGGGGCGCCTATGGCTACACCTTC
CDR3 protein: CASSPMGGAYGYTF

clone size: once
J gene: TRBJ2-7
D gene: .
CDR3 length: 12
V gene: TRBV29-1
CDR3 DNA: TGCAGCGTCCTGTTTCGAGAATACGAGCAGTACTTC
CDR3 protein: CSVLFREYEQYF

clone size: .
J gene: TRBJ2-1
D gene: .
CDR3 length: 16
V gene: TRBV6-4
CDR3 DNA: TGTGCCAGCAGTGAGAGGTGGCTCCCCAAGGTAAATGAGCAGTTCTTC
CDR3 protein: CASSERWLPKVNEQFF

clone size: few
J gene: TRBJ1-2
D gene: TRBD1
CDR3 length: 17
V gene: TRBV4-3
CDR3 DNA: TGCGCCAGCAGCCGAGACTTGACAGGGGGATCGTCGGATGGCTACACCTTC
CDR3 protein: CASSRDLTGGSSDGYTF

clone size: .
J gene: TRBJ1-2
D gene: TRBD1
CDR3 length: 14
V gene: TRBV7-9
CDR3 DNA: TGTGCCAGCAGTACCGGGACAGGGGCAGACGGCTACACCTTC
CDR3 protein: CASSTGTGADGYTF

clone size: .
J gene: TRBJ1-2
D gene: TRBD1
CDR3 length: 13
V gene: TRBV12-3/TRBV12-4
CDR3 DNA: TGTGCCAGCAGGGGACAGGGCATCTATGGCTACACCTTC
CDR3 protein: CASRGQGIYGYTF

clone size: many
J gene: TRBJ1-2
D gene: TRBD1
CDR3 length: 12
V gene: TRBV5-1
CDR3 DNA: TGCGCCAGCAGTCGACAGGGGAATGGCTACACCTTC
CDR3 protein: CASSRQGNGYTF

clone size: .
J gene: TRBJ2-1
D gene: TRBD1
CDR3 length: 14
V gene: TRBV20-1
CDR3 DNA: TGCAGTGCATCCGGTCAGGGGGCATCAGAGATCCAGTTCTTC
CDR3 protein: CSASGQGASEIQFF

clone size: many
J gene: TRBJ2-1
D gene: TRBD2
CDR3 length: 13
V gene: TRBV20-1
CDR3 DNA: TGCAGTGCTAGCGGGGGGTCTTACAATGAGCAGTTCTTC
CDR3 protein: CSASGGSYNEQFF

clone size: .
J gene: TRBJ1-2
D gene: .
CDR3 length: 15
V gene: TRBV4-1
CDR3 DNA: TGCGCCAGCAGCCAAGAGACCAGATCTAACTATGGCTACACCTTC
CDR3 protein: CASSQETRSNYGYTF

clone size: .
J gene: TRBJ2-7
D gene: .
CDR3 length: 18
V gene: TRBV7-2
CDR3 DNA: TGTGCCAGCAGCTTAGCGGGGAAGCTAGTAGGCAGGACATACGAGCAGTACTTC
CDR3 protein: CASSLAGKLVGRTYEQYF

clone size: .
J gene: TRBJ2-5
D gene: .
CDR3 length: 15
V gene: TRBV5-1
CDR3 DNA: TGCGCCAGCAGCTTGTCAGTTTCCAGACAAGAGACCCAGTACTTC
CDR3 protein: CASSLSVSRQETQYF

clone size: .
J gene: TRBJ2-7
D gene: TRBD1
CDR3 length: 16
V gene: TRBV7-2
CDR3 DNA: TGTGCCAGCAGCTTATACGGGACAGCTCTTGACTACGAGCAGTACTTC
CDR3 protein: CASSLYGTALDYEQYF

clone size: many
J gene: TRBJ2-3
D gene: TRBD2
CDR3 length: 13
V gene: TRBV10-3
CDR3 DNA: TGTGCCATCGAAGCGGGGGGGACAGATACGCAGTATTTT
CDR3 protein: CAIEAGGTDTQYF

clone size: .
J gene: TRBJ2-6
D gene: .
CDR3 length: 17
V gene: TRBV4-1
CDR3 DNA: TGCGCCAGCAGCCAAGATCTTGATAGCTCTGGGGCCAACGTCCTGACTTTC
CDR3 protein: CASSQDLDSSGANVLTF

clone size: few
J gene: TRBJ2-3
D gene: TRBD2
CDR3 length: 16
V gene: TRBV5-1
CDR3 DNA: TGCGCCAGCAGCTTGGGGACTAGCGGGGGGTCAGATACGCAGTATTTT
CDR3 protein: CASSLGTSGGSDTQYF

clone size: .
J gene: TRBJ2-3
D gene: .
CDR3 length: 15
V gene: TRBV20-1
CDR3 DNA: TGCAGTGCCCGGACCGGGACGAGCTCCGCAGATACGCAGTATTTT
CDR3 protein: CSARTGTSSADTQYF

clone size: .
J gene: TRBJ1-6
D gene: .
CDR3 length: 13
V gene: TRBV4-1
CDR3 DNA: TGCGCCAGCAGCCAAGTTTTTAATTCACCCCTCCACTTT
CDR3 protein: CASSQVFNSPLHF

clone size: .
J gene: TRBJ1-2
D gene: TRBD1
CDR3 length: 14
V gene: TRBV2
CDR3 DNA: TGTGCCAGCAGTCGGCTTGGGACAGTAGATGGCTACACCTTC
CDR3 protein: CASSRLGTVDGYTF

clone size: .
J gene: TRBJ2-5
D gene: .
CDR3 length: 13
V gene: TRBV30
CDR3 DNA: TGTGCCTGGAGTGTTCAGGTGGAGTCCGACCAGTACTTC
CDR3 protein: CAWSVQVESDQYF

clone size: .
J gene: TRBJ2-7
D gene: TRBD1
CDR3 length: 13
V gene: TRBV30
CDR3 DNA: TGTTCTTACCGGGACAGCTCCTACAATGAGCAGTACTTC
CDR3 protein: CSYRDSSYNEQYF

clone size: .
J gene: TRBJ1-5
D gene: .
CDR3 length: 15
V gene: TRBV6-2/TRBV6-3
CDR3 DNA: TGTGCCAGCAGTGCCTACACGGGAGGGAAACAGCCCCAGCATTTT
CDR3 protein: CASSAYTGGKQPQHF

clone size: few
J gene: TRBJ1-1
D gene: .
CDR3 length: 13
V gene: TRBV20-1
CDR3 DNA: TGCAGTGCGATTACTACAGGGAACCCAGTGGCTTTCTTT
CDR3 protein: CSAITTGNPVAFF

clone size: .
J gene: TRBJ1-5
D gene: TRBD1
CDR3 length: 15
V gene: TRBV20-1
CDR3 DNA: TGCAGTGCTAGTGGGGACAGTTATAGCAATCAGCCCCAGCATTTT
CDR3 protein: CSASGDSYSNQPQHF

clone size: .
J gene: TRBJ2-1
D gene: .
CDR3 length: 21
V gene: TRBV14
CDR3 DNA: TGTGCCAGCAGCCAAGTAAGGACAGGGTATGAGCGGGGGCAATCCTACAATGAGCAGTTCTTC
CDR3 protein: CASSQVRTGYERGQSYNEQFF

clone size: .
J gene: TRBJ2-5
D gene: .
CDR3 length: 14
V gene: TRBV4-1
CDR3 DNA: TGCGCCAGCAGCCAAGGACAGGCCCAAGAGACCCAGTACTTC
CDR3 protein: CASSQGQAQETQYF

clone size: few
J gene: TRBJ1-1
D gene: .
CDR3 length: 13
V gene: TRBV7-9
CDR3 DNA: TGTGCCAGCAGACGTATTATGAACACTGAAGCTTTCTTT
CDR3 protein: CASRRIMNTEAFF

clone size: .
J gene: TRBJ2-3
D gene: TRBD2
CDR3 length: 19
V gene: TRBV3-1
CDR3 DNA: TGTGCCAGCAGCCAAGATAGACTAGCGGGGGGGGATCTGGCAGATACGCAGTATTTT
CDR3 protein: CASSQDRLAGGDLADTQYF

clone size: .
J gene: TRBJ2-7
D gene: TRBD1
CDR3 length: 14
V gene: TRBV3-1
CDR3 DNA: TGTGCCAGCAGCCTAGAGGGACAGATATACGAGCAGTACTTC
CDR3 protein: CASSLEGQIYEQYF

clone size: many
J gene: TRBJ2-1
D gene: .
CDR3 length: 12
V gene: TRBV5-1
CDR3 DNA: TGCGCCAGCAGCTTCGGAGGGAGTGAGCAGTTCTTC
CDR3 protein: CASSFGGSEQFF

clone size: .
J gene: TRBJ2-1
D gene: .
CDR3 length: 17
V gene: TRBV20-1
CDR3 DNA: TGCAGTGCTACCCGGCCTAGTGTTCGAGGCTCCTACAATGAGCAGTTCTTC
CDR3 protein: CSATRPSVRGSYNEQFF

clone size: few
J gene: TRBJ1-5
D gene: .
CDR3 length: 16
V gene: TRBV5-1
CDR3 DNA: TGCGCCAGCAGCTTGGAGGCTCGGGGTGGCAATCAGCCCCAGCATTTT
CDR3 protein: CASSLEARGGNQPQHF

clone size: .
J gene: TRBJ1-2
D gene: TRBD1
CDR3 length: 16
V gene: TRBV10-3
CDR3 DNA: TGTGCCATCAGTCAGGACAGGAACCCATCCAACTATGGCTACACCTTC
CDR3 protein: CAISQDRNPSNYGYTF

clone size: few
J gene: TRBJ2-1
D gene: TRBD2
CDR3 length: 17
V gene: TRBV2
CDR3 DNA: TGTGCCAGCAGTGAACAACTAGCGGGGGCCGCGTATGGTGAGCAGTTCTTC
CDR3 protein: CASSEQLAGAAYGEQFF

clone size: few
J gene: TRBJ1-1
D gene: .
CDR3 length: 13
V gene: TRBV7-3
CDR3 DNA: TGTGCCAGCAGCTTAAGAGGGGCGTCTGAAGCTTTCTTT
CDR3 protein: CASSLRGASEAFF

clone size: .
J gene: TRBJ2-7
D gene: .
CDR3 length: 13
V gene: TRBV7-9
CDR3 DNA: TGTGCCAGCAGCTTAGTAGGCCGGAACGAGCAGTACTTC
CDR3 protein: CASSLVGRNEQYF

clone size: .
J gene: TRBJ1-6
D gene: .
CDR3 length: 14
V gene: TRBV27
CDR3 DNA: TGTGCCAGCAGTTTTAGGGCCTCCGGTTCACCCCTCCACTTT
CDR3 protein: CASSFRASGSPLHF

clone size: .
J gene: TRBJ2-7
D gene: .
CDR3 length: 18
V gene: TRBV14
CDR3 DNA: TGTGCCAGCAGCCCATCCCGGGAGACCCCCTTCTCCTACAATGAGCAGTACTTC
CDR3 protein: CASSPSRETPFSYNEQYF

clone size: .
J gene: TRBJ1-2
D gene: TRBD1
CDR3 length: 15
V gene: TRBV2
CDR3 DNA: TGTGCCAGCAGCGGAGGACGGAGGGGGCACTATGGCTACACCTTC
CDR3 protein: CASSGGRRGHYGYTF

clone size: .
J gene: TRBJ2-5
D gene: .
CDR3 length: 13
V gene: TRBV20-1
CDR3 DNA: TGCAGTGCTAGAGAGCCCAGCGTAGAGACCCAGTACTTC
CDR3 protein: CSAREPSVETQYF

clone size: .
J gene: TRBJ2-6
D gene: .
CDR3 length: 17
V gene: TRBV7-2
CDR3 DNA: TGTGCCAGCAGCTTAGCGTACGGGAACTCTGGGGCCAACGTCCTGACTTTC
CDR3 protein: CASSLAYGNSGANVLTF

clone size: many
J gene: TRBJ2-3
D gene: TRBD2
CDR3 length: 14
V gene: TRBV7-2
CDR3 DNA: TGTGCCAGCAGGTCTAGCGGTAGCACAGATACGCAGTATTTT
CDR3 protein: CASRSSGSTDTQYF

clone size: .
J gene: TRBJ2-2
D gene: TRBD2
CDR3 length: 15
V gene: TRBV20-1
CDR3 DNA: TGCAGTGCTAGAGGGCACGGGGGGTTCATCGGGGAGCTGTTTTTT
CDR3 protein: CSARGHGGFIGELFF